Following are 29 T cell receptor beta chains from one sample sequenced in a study of cytomegalovirus exposure and HLA in healthy donors. PCR primers comprised 60 Vbeta and 13 Jbeta primers. Libraries were prepared by immunoSEQ multiplex PCR; TCRdb keeps only in-frame clonotypes and omits some of them. The table shows 90,000 to 150,000 clones, with 70% to 80% occurring only once. What was sequenced was PBMCs. The receptors derive from a man between 50 and 59 years old in good health and CMV-seropositive.

The genes are TRBV6-6 and TRBJ2-7; TRBD2 matches 8 bases. In germline, CDR1 is MNHNY, CDR2 SVGAGI (reference sequence). V lost 7 bases, J lost 1 base, and 3 bases stayed unmatched. There are 13 residues in the CDR3. This CDR3 reads CASTVAGSYEQYF. Here the CDR3 DNA reads TGTGCCAGCACCGTAGCGGGATCCTACGAGCAGTACTTC.

The rearrangement joins TRBV7-7 to TRBJ2-7; tentatively, D is TRBD2 (6 bases). Looked up from germline, CDR1 is SSHAT and CDR2 is FNYEAQ (reference sequence). The CDR3 contains 17 residues. V was shortened by 1 base and J by 6 bases, with 22 bases between the two germline ends. The CDR3, as DNA: TGTGCCAGCAGCTTAGAAAAGAGCCGACTAGTCCAGGGCGAGCAGTACTTC. It encodes CASSLEKSRLVQGEQYF.

The CDR3 loop reads CASSARGAGGPQNEQFF. The CDR3 DNA reads TGTGCCAGCAGCGCCCGAGGAGCGGGAGGGCCGCAGAATGAGCAGTTCTTC. The rearrangement links TRBV9 to TRBJ2-1; 10 nucleotides align to TRBD2. V shed 3 bases, J shed 7 bases, and the junction held 13 bases outside the gene matches. Per the germline V gene, CDR1 is SGDLS and CDR2 is YYNGEE. The CDR3 is made up of 17 amino acids.

Worth noting for this clone: The identical CDR3 is also encoded by other nucleotide sequences in the sample. CDR3 nucleotide sequence: TGTGCCAGTAGCCCTTGGGGACAGGGAAACAATGAGCAGTTCTTC. Its translation is CASSPWGQGNNEQFF. The genes are TRBV19 and TRBJ2-1; the match to TRBD1 covers 9 bases. The CDR3 has 15 amino acids. Germline lookup yields CDR1 LNHDA and CDR2 SQIVND (reference sequence). The V gene end was trimmed by 6 bases and the J gene end by 5 bases; junction bases not matched to a gene: 8.

CDR3 amino acids: CASSPSRSYNSPLHF. CDR3 coding DNA: TGTGCCAGCAGCCCCTCTCGCTCCTATAATTCACCCCTCCACTTT. The V and J genes are TRBV7-2 and TRBJ1-6; D gene uncertain. Trimming cost V 5 bases and J 0 bases, with 8 bases left between them. The CDR3 contains 15 residues. Germline CDR1 is SGHTA and CDR2 is FQGNSA.

This clone was observed once. The rearrangement links TRBV11-3 to TRBJ1-5, with D hard to call. The CDR3 runs 17 residues. From germline, CDR1 is SGHNT and CDR2 YENEEA. Trimming removed 1 base from V and 0 bases from J, with 13 bases in between. CDR3 DNA: TGTGCCAGCAGCTTAGTATTTGGGCAGAATAGCAATCAGCCCCAGCATTTT. This sequence encodes CASSLVFGQNSNQPQHF.

The chain uses TRBV2 and TRBJ2-5; D may be TRBD2 (5 bases). Trimming took off 7 bases at V and 6 bases at J, with 12 bases between the two ends. Looked up from germline, CDR1 is SNHLY and CDR2 is FYNNEI. The length of the CDR3 is 12 residues. This chain's CDR3 is CASMGAPKTQYF. The CDR3 region has the DNA TGTGCCAGCATGGGAGCCCCCAAGACCCAGTACTTC.

The genes are TRBV14 and TRBJ1-2; tentative D call: TRBD1 (5 bases). Trimming took off 7 bases at V and 0 bases at J, with 15 bases between the two ends. There are 15 residues in the CDR3. Germline V CDR1 and CDR2: SGHDN, FVKESK. The CDR3 region has the DNA TGTGCCAGCAAGAAAGACGGGACTACTAACTATGGCTACACCTTC. This translates into CASKKDGTTNYGYTF. Complete variable domain (other parts from reference TRBV14 and TRBJ1-2): EAGVTQFPSHSVIEKGQTVTLRCDPISGHDNLYWYRRVMGKEIKFLLHFVKESKQDESGMPNNRFLAERTGGTYSTLKVQPAELEDSGVYFCASKKDGTTNYGYTFGSGTRLTVV.

V gene TRBV29-1 combines with J gene TRBJ2-5; 8 nucleotides agree with TRBD1. The end of the DNA fits TRBJ2-7 better, so the J call may be wrong. The CDR3 consists of 13 residues. Germline lookup yields CDR1 SQVTM and CDR2 ANQGSEA. The CDR3 loop reads CSVLSDRVGEQYF. The CDR3 DNA follows: TGCAGCGTTTTGTCGGACAGGGTCGGCGAGCAGTACTTC.

This clone occurred a few times. The chain is built from TRBV7-8 and TRBJ1-5; D is possibly TRBD1 (5 bases). V was clipped by 5 bases and J by 6 bases, with 17 bases between them. The CDR3 has 15 residues. The germline V gene has CDR1 SGHVS and CDR2 FQNEAQ. CDR3 sequence (DNA): TGTGCCAGCAGCCCATATATTGGGGCAGGTCAGCCCCAGCATTTT. Protein: CASSPYIGAGQPQHF.

This chain links TRBV6-1 with TRBJ1-2; D possibly corresponds to TRBD1 (5 bases). This CDR3 is 16 amino acids long. The germline V gene has CDR1 MNHNS and CDR2 SASEGT. Trimming shortened V by 5 bases and J by 5 bases, and 21 bases separated the two germline ends. CDR3: CASSQGARGRGYGYTF. The CDR3 DNA reads as TGTGCCAGCAGTCAAGGGGCTCGTGGTAGGGGATATGGCTACACCTTC.

The chain has TRBV19 and TRBJ1-1; 10 nucleotides agree with TRBD1. The germline CDR1 and CDR2 sequences are LNHDA and SQIVND (reference sequence). Germline trimming cut 4 bases from V and 4 bases from J; bases unmatched to any gene: 18. The CDR3 totals 19 residues. This chain's CDR3 is CASSRSRDRGRGGITEAFF. CDR3 coding DNA: TGTGCCAGTAGTAGGTCCCGGGACAGGGGCCGAGGAGGGATCACTGAAGCTTTCTTT.

As DNA, the CDR3 is TGTGCCAGCAGCGTACCTATTGACTACGAGCAGTACTTC. Translation: CASSVPIDYEQYF. The V and J genes are TRBV9 and TRBJ2-7, with D unclear. V lost 1 base and J 3 bases, leaving 8 bases between the germline ends. The CDR3 sequence is 13 residues long. Germline V lookup: CDR1 SGDLS, CDR2 YYNGEE. The entire variable domain, with the rest obtained from reference TRBV9 and TRBJ2-7, is as follows: DSGVTQTPKHLITATGQRVTLRCSPRSGDLSVYWYQQSLDQGLQFLIQYYNGEERAKGNILERFSAQQFPDLHSELNLSSLELGDSALYFCASSVPIDYEQYFGPGTRLTVT.

The V and J genes are TRBV2 and TRBJ1-2, with TRBD1 identical over 9 bases. J gave up 7 bases and V 5 bases, and 11 bases lay outside the gene matches. In germline, CDR1 is SNHLY, CDR2 FYNNEI. This CDR3 is built from 15 residues. In DNA, the CDR3 is TGTGCCAGCAGTAGCTCCGGGACAGGGTTCCCTGGCTACACCTTC. As protein: CASSSSGTGFPGYTF. Based on the CDR3 plus reference TRBV2 and TRBJ1-2, the full variable domain is EPEVTQTPSHQVTQMGQEVILRCVPISNHLYFYWYRQILGQKVEFLVSFYNNEISEKSEIFDDQFSVERPDGSNFTLKIRSTKLEDSAMYFCASSSSGTGFPGYTFGSGTRLTVV.

This chain uses TRBV7-2 with TRBJ1-4; D might be TRBD1 (5 bases). V was pared by 2 bases and J by 4 bases, with 11 bases between. CDR3 length equals 15 residues. CDR1 SGHTA and CDR2 FQGNSA come from the germline V gene. The CDR3 region has the DNA TGTGCCAGCAGCTTATTTAAGGGGCTTAATGAAAAACTGTTTTTT. It yields the protein CASSLFKGLNEKLFF.

J is TRBJ2-3 and V is TRBV27; no reliable D call. Germline assignment: CDR1 MNHEY and CDR2 SMNVEV (reference sequence). The CDR3 consists of 14 residues. With 0 bases removed from V and 5 bases from J, the gap between germline ends came to 9 bases. CDR3 in amino acids: CASSLSSWRDTQYF. CDR3 in DNA: TGTGCCAGCAGTTTATCAAGTTGGAGAGATACGCAGTATTTT.

The V call is TRBV9, the J call TRBJ1-3; D remains unclear. Germline V gene data show CDR1 as SGDLS and CDR2 as YYNGEE. V lost 0 bases to trimming and J lost 0 bases, with 7 bases between them. This CDR3 contains 15 residues. The chain's CDR3 is CASSVEHDSGNTIYF. Here the CDR3 DNA reads TGTGCCAGCAGCGTAGAGCACGACTCTGGAAACACCATATATTTT.

The chain has TRBV7-2 and TRBJ2-5; TRBD1 matches 7 bases. There are 14 residues in the CDR3. Germline CDR1 reads SGHTA; CDR2 reads FQGNSA. Trimming took 2 bases from V and 4 from J; bases not matched to a gene: 4. For the CDR3, the DNA is TGTGCCAGCAGCTTACGACAGGGAAGAGAGACCCAGTACTTC. Amino acids: CASSLRQGRETQYF. The complete variable domain, with remaining parts taken from reference TRBV7-2 and TRBJ2-5, reads GAGVSQSPSNKVTEKGKDVELRCDPISGHTALYWYRQSLGQGLEFLIYFQGNSAPDKSGLPSDRFSAERTGGSVSTLTIQRTQQEDSAVYLCASSLRQGRETQYFGPGTRLLVL.

The V call is TRBV30, the J call TRBJ1-6; tentative D call: TRBD1 (6 bases). Germline V gene data show CDR1 as GTSNPN and CDR2 as SVGIG (reference sequence). The CDR3 is 13 amino acids. The V and J ends lost 8 bases and 9 bases respectively, with 17 bases between them. CDR3 DNA sequence: TGTGCCCTACGGGGACAAGGCTCTTCACCCCTCCACTTT. This encodes CALRGQGSSPLHF.

The chain joins TRBV25-1 to TRBJ2-5; 14 bases line up with TRBD2. The J call may be mistaken, given a closer DNA end match to TRBJ2-7. CDR1 MGHDK and CDR2 SYGVNS come from the germline V gene. This CDR3 is 14 amino acids long. For the CDR3, the DNA is TGTGCCAGCCCGACTAGCGGGGGGGCGTACGAGCAGTACTTC. This encodes CASPTSGGAYEQYF.

The chain uses TRBV10-1 and TRBJ2-7, with 10 bases matching TRBD2. The germline V gene has CDR1 WNHNN and CDR2 SYGVQD (reference sequence). With V trimmed by 6 bases and J by 6 bases, 5 bases remained unmatched. This CDR3 has 13 residues. CDR3 sequence: CASSSGRAGEQYF. CDR3 in DNA: TGCGCCAGCAGCAGCGGGAGGGCCGGCGAGCAGTACTTC.

This rearrangement joins TRBV7-9 to TRBJ2-1, with TRBD1 matching 7 bases. Germline-derived CDR1 and CDR2 are SEHNR and FQNEAQ (reference sequence). The ends lost 1 base at V and 6 bases at J; junction bases unmatched: 3. There are 14 residues in the CDR3. CDR3 residues: CASSLGGGANEQFF. DNA for the CDR3: TGTGCCAGCAGCTTAGGAGGGGGCGCCAATGAGCAGTTCTTC.

The CDR3 protein is CASSPSGGQPQHF. CDR3 DNA: TGTGCCAGCAGCCCGTCCGGCGGTCAGCCCCAGCATTTT. The rearrangement links TRBV7-9 to TRBJ1-5; D gene ambiguous. The CDR3 consists of 13 residues. The germline CDR1 and CDR2 sequences are SEHNR and FQNEAQ (reference sequence). V was clipped by 5 bases and J by 6 bases, with 11 bases between them.

In its sample, this clone was seen a few times. V and J are TRBV5-1 and TRBJ2-1; TRBD1 aligns across 11 bases. The CDR3 length is 13 residues. The germline V gene encodes CDR1 SGHRS and CDR2 YFSETQ. V lost 3 bases and J lost 9; bases outside the gene matches: 2. The CDR3 sequence: CASSSGTGGEQFF. In DNA form, the CDR3 reads TGCGCCAGCAGCTCCGGGACAGGGGGTGAGCAGTTCTTC.

On this clone: Sequence at one end of the junction differs from germline and may be a read error. The chain has TRBV20-1 and TRBJ2-1, with TRBD2 matching over 7 bases. There are 11 residues in the CDR3. Looked up from germline, CDR1 is DFQATT and CDR2 is SNEGSKA (reference sequence). CDR3 DNA sequence: TGCAGTGCTAGAGACGGACTAGTACTCCTCTTC. Its translation: CSARDGLVLLF.

Comment on this clone: At the DNA level, this CDR3 is encoded by other sequences in the same sample as well. The rearrangement joins TRBV14 to TRBJ1-5; tentative D call: TRBD1 (5 bases). The ends were cut back, 3 bases at V and 6 bases at J, with 9 bases in the middle. Per germline, CDR1 SGHDN and CDR2 FVKESK. This CDR3 is built from 13 residues. Here the CDR3 reads CASSQGRGQPQHF. The CDR3 DNA follows: TGTGCCAGCAGCCAGGGAAGGGGTCAGCCCCAGCATTTT.

The chain links TRBV12-5 to TRBJ1-5, with unresolved D. CDR3 length: 13 residues. The V and J ends lost 4 bases and 7 bases respectively, with 11 bases between them. Germline CDR1 and CDR2: LGHNT and FRNRAP. CDR3: CASGSGPKQPQHF. CDR3 nucleotides: TGTGCTAGTGGTTCTGGCCCAAAGCAGCCCCAGCATTTT.

The chain employs TRBV11-2 and TRBJ2-7, with D possibly being TRBD1 (5 bases). The CDR3 contains 14 residues. Germline lookup yields CDR1 SGHAT and CDR2 FQNNGV. Trimming removed 5 bases at V and 9 bases at J, with 20 bases between. This CDR3 reads CASSLMDNRSGQYF. The CDR3 DNA is TGTGCCAGCAGCCTGATGGACAACCGGAGTGGGCAGTACTTC.

This clone appeared a few times. The chain joins TRBV7-8 to TRBJ1-2, with 10 positions matching TRBD1. The trim removed 8 bases at V and 7 bases at J, leaving 7 bases unmatched. Germline V lookup: CDR1 SGHVS, CDR2 FQNEAQ. The CDR3 consists of 13 residues. The CDR3 loop is CASRGQGDSGYTF. As DNA, the CDR3 is TGTGCCAGCCGAGGACAGGGGGATAGTGGCTACACCTTC.